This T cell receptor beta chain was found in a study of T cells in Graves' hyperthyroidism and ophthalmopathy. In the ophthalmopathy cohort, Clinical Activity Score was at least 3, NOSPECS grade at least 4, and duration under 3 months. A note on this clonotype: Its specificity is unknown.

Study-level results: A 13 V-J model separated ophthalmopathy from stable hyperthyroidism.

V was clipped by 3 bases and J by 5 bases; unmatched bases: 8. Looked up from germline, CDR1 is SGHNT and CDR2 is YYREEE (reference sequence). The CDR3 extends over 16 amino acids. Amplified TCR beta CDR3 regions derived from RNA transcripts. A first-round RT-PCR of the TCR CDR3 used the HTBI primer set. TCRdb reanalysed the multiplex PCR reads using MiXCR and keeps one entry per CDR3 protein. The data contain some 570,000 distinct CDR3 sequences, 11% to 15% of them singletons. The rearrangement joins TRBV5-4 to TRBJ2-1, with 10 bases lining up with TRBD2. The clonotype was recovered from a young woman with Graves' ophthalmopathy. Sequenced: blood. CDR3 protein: CASSSPAGGPNNEQFF. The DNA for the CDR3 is TGTGCCAGCAGCTCCCCAGCGGGAGGGCCGAACAATGAGCAGTTCTTC. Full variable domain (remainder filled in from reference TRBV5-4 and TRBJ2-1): ETGVTQSPTHLIKTRGQQVTLRCSSQSGHNTVSWYQQALGQGPQFIFQYYREEENGRGNFPPRFSGLQFPNYSSELNVNALELDDSALYLCASSSPAGGPNNEQFFGPGTRLTVL.